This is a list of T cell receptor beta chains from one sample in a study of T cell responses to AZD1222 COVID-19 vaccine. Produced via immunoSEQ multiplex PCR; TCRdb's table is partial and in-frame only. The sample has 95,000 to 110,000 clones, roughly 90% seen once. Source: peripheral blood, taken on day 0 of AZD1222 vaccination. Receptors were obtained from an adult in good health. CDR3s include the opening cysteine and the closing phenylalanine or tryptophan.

cdr3_aa: CASSYAGSSYNEQFF; j_call: TRBJ2-1; v_call: TRBV6-2/TRBV6-3
cdr3_aa: CASSQGGNYGYTF; j_call: TRBJ1-2; v_call: TRBV3-1/TRBV3-2
cdr3_aa: CASRRTSGSADTQYF; j_call: TRBJ2-3; v_call: TRBV2
cdr3_aa: CASSQGVLAGNLYF; j_call: TRBJ2-4; v_call: TRBV3-1/TRBV3-2
cdr3_aa: CASSRLAGGTYEQYF; j_call: TRBJ2-7; v_call: TRBV5-6
cdr3_aa: CASSLMGGSTDTQYF; j_call: TRBJ2-3; v_call: TRBV7-3
cdr3_aa: CASRVDKNIQYF; j_call: TRBJ2-4; v_call: TRBV12-2
cdr3_aa: CASSLGGGPSTDTQYF; j_call: TRBJ2-3; v_call: TRBV5-4
cdr3_aa: CASSLAASGLGATNEKLFF; j_call: TRBJ1-4; v_call: TRBV7-9
cdr3_aa: CASSEFRRPEQYF; j_call: TRBJ2-7; v_call: TRBV6-1
cdr3_aa: CASSLGRINNSPLHF; j_call: TRBJ1-6; v_call: TRBV2
cdr3_aa: CASSLRSDFYEQYF; j_call: TRBJ2-7; v_call: TRBV19
cdr3_aa: CASANRGGFEAFF; j_call: TRBJ1-1; v_call: TRBV2
cdr3_aa: CASSQPGQGFSYTF; j_call: TRBJ1-2; v_call: TRBV3-1/TRBV3-2
cdr3_aa: CASSPPGEAGVSPLHF; j_call: TRBJ1-6; v_call: TRBV18
cdr3_aa: CASIPFPGSGYGYTF; j_call: TRBJ1-2; v_call: TRBV19
cdr3_aa: CASRGGQIYEQYF; j_call: TRBJ2-7; v_call: TRBV6-6
cdr3_aa: CASSLSFETLSTDTQYF; j_call: TRBJ2-3; v_call: TRBV18
cdr3_aa: CASSPETFWVTEAFF; j_call: TRBJ1-1; v_call: TRBV19
cdr3_aa: CASSLIAPINYGYTF; j_call: TRBJ1-2; v_call: TRBV11-2
cdr3_aa: CASSFYGSSTDTQYF; j_call: TRBJ2-3; v_call: TRBV13
cdr3_aa: CASSRGQGSTYGYTF; j_call: TRBJ1-2; v_call: TRBV18
cdr3_aa: CASSSTIGTPYGYTF; j_call: TRBJ1-2; v_call: TRBV5-6
cdr3_aa: CATSDSLAAYNEQFF; j_call: TRBJ2-1; v_call: TRBV24-1
cdr3_aa: CATRPGQEDNQPQHF; j_call: TRBJ1-5; v_call: TRBV27